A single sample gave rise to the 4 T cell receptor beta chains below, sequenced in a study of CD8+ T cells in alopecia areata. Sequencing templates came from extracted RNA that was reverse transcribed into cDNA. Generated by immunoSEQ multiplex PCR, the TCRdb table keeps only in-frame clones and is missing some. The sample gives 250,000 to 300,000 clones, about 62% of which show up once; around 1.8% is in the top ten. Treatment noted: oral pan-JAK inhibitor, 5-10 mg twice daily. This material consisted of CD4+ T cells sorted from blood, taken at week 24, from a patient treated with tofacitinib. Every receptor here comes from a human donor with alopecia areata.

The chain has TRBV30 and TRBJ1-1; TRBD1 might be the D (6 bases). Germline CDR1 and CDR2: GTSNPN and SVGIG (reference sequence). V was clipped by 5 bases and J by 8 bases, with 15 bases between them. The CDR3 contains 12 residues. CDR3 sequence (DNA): TGTGCCTGGGGCCGCCGCCAGGGGGAAGCTTTCTTT. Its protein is CAWGRRQGEAFF.

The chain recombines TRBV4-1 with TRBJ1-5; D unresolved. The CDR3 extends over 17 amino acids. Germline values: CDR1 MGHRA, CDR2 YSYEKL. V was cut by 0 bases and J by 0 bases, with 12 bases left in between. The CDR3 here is CASSQERAALSNQPQHF. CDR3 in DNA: TGCGCCAGCAGCCAAGAGAGGGCTGCCCTTAGCAATCAGCCCCAGCATTTT.

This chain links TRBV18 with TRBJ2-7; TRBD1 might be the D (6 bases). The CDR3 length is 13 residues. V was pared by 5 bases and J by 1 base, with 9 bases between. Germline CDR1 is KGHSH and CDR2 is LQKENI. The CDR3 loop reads CASSYTGSYEQYF. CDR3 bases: TGTGCCAGCTCATACACAGGGTCCTACGAGCAGTACTTC.

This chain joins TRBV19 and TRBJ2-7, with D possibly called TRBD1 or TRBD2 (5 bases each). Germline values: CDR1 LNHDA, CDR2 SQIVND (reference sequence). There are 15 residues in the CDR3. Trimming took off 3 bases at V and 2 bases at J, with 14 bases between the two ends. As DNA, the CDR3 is TGTGCCAGTAGTATTGCCACCGGGACCACCTACGAGCAGTACTTC. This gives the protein CASSIATGTTYEQYF.